This TCR beta chain was obtained from a study of control samples from healthy donors and cancer patients. The method was immunoSEQ multiplex PCR; TCRdb's version includes in-frame clones alone and lacks a portion of them. Here the sample spans more than 150,000 clones, around 90% being singletons. Germline V CDR1 and CDR2: SGHTA, FQGTGA. With 3 bases clipped from V and 8 bases from J, the junction kept 8 bases outside the gene matches. CDR3 size: 16 residues. The sequence was obtained from a woman aged 25 to 45 in good health. The V call is TRBV7-3, the J call TRBJ1-6, with 9 bases fitting TRBD1. Material for sequencing was blood. In DNA, the CDR3 is TGTGCCAGCAGCTTCCACAGGGGGCCTGCCTATTCACCCCTCCACTTT. Protein product: CASSFHRGPAYSPLHF.